The present entry profiles one T cell receptor beta chain with its context. Its specificity is not known. Trimming removed 1 base from V and 4 bases from J; junction bases left unmatched: 4. Germline V gives CDR1 MNHEY, CDR2 SMNVEV (reference sequence). The CDR3 totals 15 residues. The source of the sample is a study of ipilimumab plus nivolumab after autologous stem cell transplantation. As for the study in general: The DLBCL group included primary refractory and relapsed cases. Study-level points and caveats: Authors suggest TCR repertoire, Treg phenotype and gut microbiota support further study.

Starting 14 to 28 days after autologous transplant, ipilimumab 1 mg/kg was given. Patients got 3 mg/kg IV nivolumab weeks 1, 4, 7, 10, then biweekly through week 26. The assay was immunoSEQ multiplex PCR, and TCRdb's table has in-frame clones only and misses some. The sample lists about 12,000 clones; roughly three quarters were seen once. J is TRBJ1-1 and V is TRBV27; the match to TRBD1 covers 9 bases. The sequencing used PBMCs, collected in a trial of ipilimumab plus nivolumab as post-transplant consolidation. This TCR was sampled from a male donor with diffuse large B-cell lymphoma. For the CDR3, the DNA is TGTGCCAGCAGTTTATTCCCGACAGGGGGCACTGAAGCTTTCTTT. It encodes CASSLFPTGGTEAFF.